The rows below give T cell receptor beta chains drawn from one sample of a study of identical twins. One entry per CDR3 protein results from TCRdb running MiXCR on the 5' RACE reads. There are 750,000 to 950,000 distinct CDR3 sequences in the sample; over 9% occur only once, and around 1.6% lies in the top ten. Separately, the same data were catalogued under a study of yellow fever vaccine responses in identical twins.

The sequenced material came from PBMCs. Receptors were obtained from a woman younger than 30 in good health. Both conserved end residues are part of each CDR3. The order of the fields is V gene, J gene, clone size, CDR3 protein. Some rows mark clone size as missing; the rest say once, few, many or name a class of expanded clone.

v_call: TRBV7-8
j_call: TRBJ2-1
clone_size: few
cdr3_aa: CASSQIWGSGGNEQFF

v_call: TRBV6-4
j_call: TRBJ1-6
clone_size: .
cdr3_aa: CASRAQGGGSPLHF

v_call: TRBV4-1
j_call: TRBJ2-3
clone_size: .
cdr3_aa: CASSQVISAGADTQYF

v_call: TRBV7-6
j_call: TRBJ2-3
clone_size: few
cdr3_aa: CASSQRGDQDTQYF

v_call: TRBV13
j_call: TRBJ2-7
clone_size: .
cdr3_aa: CASSLGLGLAGMRSYEQYF

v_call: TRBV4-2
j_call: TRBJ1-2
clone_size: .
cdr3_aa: CASSQEGASNYGYTF

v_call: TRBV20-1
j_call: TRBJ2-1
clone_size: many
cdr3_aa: CSAPISGRAFNEQFF

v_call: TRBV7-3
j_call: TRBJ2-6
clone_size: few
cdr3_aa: CASSPTAVSGANVLTF

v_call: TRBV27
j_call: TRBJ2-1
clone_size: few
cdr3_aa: CASSLPQLAGRNEQFF

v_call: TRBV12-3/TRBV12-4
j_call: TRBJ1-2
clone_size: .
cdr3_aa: CASARDRANYGYTF

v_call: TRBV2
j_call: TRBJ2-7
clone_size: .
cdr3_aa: CASSGLAGGPWYEQYF

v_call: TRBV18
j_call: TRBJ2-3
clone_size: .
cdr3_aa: CASYSGSPPTDTQYF

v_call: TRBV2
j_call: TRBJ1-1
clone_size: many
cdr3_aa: CASTDQLVWGGNTEAFF

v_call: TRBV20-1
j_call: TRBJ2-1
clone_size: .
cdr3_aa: CSARAQPLTYNEQFF

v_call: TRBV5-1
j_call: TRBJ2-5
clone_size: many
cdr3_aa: CASSLWAETQYF

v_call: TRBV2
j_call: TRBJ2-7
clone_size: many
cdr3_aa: CASGIALVLYEQYF

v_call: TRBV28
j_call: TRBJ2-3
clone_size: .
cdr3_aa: CASSSSGTGPTDTQYF

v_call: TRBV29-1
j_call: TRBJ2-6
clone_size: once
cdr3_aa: CSVEDKDSQVDGANVLTF

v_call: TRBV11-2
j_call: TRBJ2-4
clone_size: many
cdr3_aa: CASSLDSFPKNIQYF

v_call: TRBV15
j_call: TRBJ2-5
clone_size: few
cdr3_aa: CATSREMAGRETQYF

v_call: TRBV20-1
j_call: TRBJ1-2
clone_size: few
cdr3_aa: CSARGTGRSIYGYTF

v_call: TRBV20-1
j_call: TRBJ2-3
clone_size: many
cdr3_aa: CSARDGLAGAVGGDTQYF

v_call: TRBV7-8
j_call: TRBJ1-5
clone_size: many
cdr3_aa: CASSLVGGHNQPQHF

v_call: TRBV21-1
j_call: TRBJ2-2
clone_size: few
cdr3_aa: CASSNGFWGTGDILNTGELFF

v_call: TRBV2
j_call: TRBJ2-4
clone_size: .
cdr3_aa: CTSSDVPGQGLAKNIQYF

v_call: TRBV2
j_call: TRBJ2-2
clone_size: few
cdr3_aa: CASSRTGLAGELFF